This is a list of T cell receptor beta chains from one sample in a study of CD4+ T cells in melanoma. Sequencing used immunoSEQ multiplex PCR; TCRdb keeps in-frame clones, though not all of them. The sample carries about 140,000 clones, roughly 91% recorded once. The source of these receptors is a human donor with melanoma. Both conserved end residues are part of each CDR3. Fields, in order: V gene, J gene, clone size, D gene, CDR3 DNA, CDR3 protein. The D gene is left open where the match is weak. Only some rows state a clone size, as once, few, many or a class for expanded clones.

V gene: TRBV6-6; J gene: TRBJ2-1; clone size: .; D gene: .; CDR3 DNA: TGTGCCAGCAGTTACGATTGGCCGGGTGAGCAGTTCTTC; CDR3 protein: CASSYDWPGEQFF
V gene: TRBV7-9; J gene: TRBJ2-7; clone size: .; D gene: .; CDR3 DNA: TGTGCCAGCAGCTTAGAAGTCAACTCCTACGAGCAGTACTTC; CDR3 protein: CASSLEVNSYEQYF
V gene: TRBV2; J gene: TRBJ1-4; clone size: .; D gene: .; CDR3 DNA: TGTGCCAGCGTCTTAGAGGAAGGGTACGAAAAACTGTTTTTT; CDR3 protein: CASVLEEGYEKLFF
V gene: TRBV2; J gene: TRBJ1-1; clone size: .; D gene: .; CDR3 DNA: TGTGCCAGCAGTGGATACACTGAAGCTTTCTTT; CDR3 protein: CASSGYTEAFF
V gene: TRBV7-3; J gene: TRBJ1-1; clone size: .; D gene: .; CDR3 DNA: TGTGCCAGCAGCATAGGGGGAACCACTGAAGCTTTCTTT; CDR3 protein: CASSIGGTTEAFF
V gene: TRBV7-7; J gene: TRBJ2-5; clone size: once; D gene: .; CDR3 DNA: TGTGCTAGCAGCTTAGCACCGACCGAGACCCAGTACTTC; CDR3 protein: CASSLAPTETQYF
V gene: TRBV7-9; J gene: TRBJ2-5; clone size: .; D gene: TRBD2; CDR3 DNA: TGTGCCAGCAGCCCCGGGACTAAGATGGGCCAAGAGACCCAGTACTTC; CDR3 protein: CASSPGTKMGQETQYF
V gene: TRBV4-2; J gene: TRBJ2-7; clone size: once; D gene: .; CDR3 DNA: TGTGCCAGCAGCCAACCGAAGGGAATGCGATTGAGCTACGAGCAGTACTTC; CDR3 protein: CASSQPKGMRLSYEQYF
V gene: TRBV29-1; J gene: TRBJ2-5; clone size: .; D gene: .; CDR3 DNA: TGCAGCGTTGAACATCCAGCGGTCCGAGAGACCCAGTACTTC; CDR3 protein: CSVEHPAVRETQYF
V gene: TRBV30; J gene: TRBJ2-2; clone size: .; D gene: TRBD2; CDR3 DNA: TGTGCCTGGAGCGCCAGCGGGGACCACACCGGGGAGCTGTTTTTT; CDR3 protein: CAWSASGDHTGELFF
V gene: TRBV18; J gene: TRBJ2-3; clone size: .; D gene: .; CDR3 DNA: TGTGCCAGCTCGGGAGCGGGTGGAGGAGCAGATACGCAGTATTTT; CDR3 protein: CASSGAGGGADTQYF
V gene: TRBV19; J gene: TRBJ2-7; clone size: .; D gene: TRBD1; CDR3 DNA: TGTGCCAGTAGCTCGGGACAGGGTGGGAGCTACGAGCAGTACTTC; CDR3 protein: CASSSGQGGSYEQYF
V gene: TRBV5-5; J gene: TRBJ2-6; clone size: .; D gene: .; CDR3 DNA: TGTGCCAGCAGCTTTGGGGTTACAAAGTCTGGGGCCAACGTCCTGACTTTC; CDR3 protein: CASSFGVTKSGANVLTF
V gene: TRBV19; J gene: TRBJ1-5; clone size: .; D gene: .; CDR3 DNA: TGTGCCAGTAGTATAGGAGATCAGCCCCAGCATTTT; CDR3 protein: CASSIGDQPQHF
V gene: TRBV6-5; J gene: TRBJ1-6; clone size: .; D gene: .; CDR3 DNA: TGTGCCAGCAGTTTGGACGGTAATTCACCCCTCCACTTT; CDR3 protein: CASSLDGNSPLHF
V gene: TRBV21-1; J gene: TRBJ2-2; clone size: .; D gene: .; CDR3 DNA: TGTGCCAGCAGCAAAGCTCCTCTCCCCCCCGGGTTCAGGGTGGTCGCCGGGGAGCTGTTTTTT; CDR3 protein: CASSKAPLPPGFRVVAGELFF
V gene: TRBV5-1; J gene: TRBJ1-2; clone size: .; D gene: .; CDR3 DNA: TGCGCCAGCAGCTTGGATTCTGGACAGTCAGTCTATGGCTACACCTTC; CDR3 protein: CASSLDSGQSVYGYTF
V gene: TRBV2; J gene: TRBJ1-5; clone size: .; D gene: TRBD1; CDR3 DNA: TGTGCCAGCAGTGGCGGGACAGGGGGGAATCAGCCCCAGCATTTT; CDR3 protein: CASSGGTGGNQPQHF
V gene: TRBV5-4; J gene: TRBJ1-6; clone size: .; D gene: .; CDR3 DNA: TGTGCCAGCAGCTTAGGGGATAATTCACCCCTCCACTTT; CDR3 protein: CASSLGDNSPLHF